Listed here is a single TCR beta chain. Study processing details: Researchers report that nucleated cell counts were estimated from reference gene primer amplification. The table came from immunoSEQ multiplex PCR; TCRdb's copy has only in-frame clones and leaves some out. The DNA was the basis for D and trimming; V, J and clone size are from that table. The sample consists of 310,000 or so clones, 90% of them appearing once. This record comes from a study of blood T cell repertoires in COVID-19. Everyone who took part was roughly 18 to 95 years old, and they came from 20 to 25 US areas. The receptor's source is a woman in her twenties or thirties who had recovered from COVID-19. Sequencing was performed on PBMCs or T cells enriched from blood (not recorded which).

The CDR3 spells CASSLESGLGTEAFF. As DNA, the CDR3 is TGTGCCAGCAGCTTAGAGTCAGGGCTGGGGACTGAAGCTTTCTTT. The chain is built from TRBV11-2 and TRBJ1-1; possible D gene TRBD1, 5 bases. Germline lookup yields CDR1 SGHAT and CDR2 FQNNGV. The CDR3 length is 15 residues. V was clipped by 0 bases and J by 5 bases, with 13 bases between them.